The clone carrying this T cell receptor beta chain was found a few times. What it binds is not known. The CDR3 totals 15 residues. CDR1 SEHNR and CDR2 FQNEAQ come from the germline V gene (reference sequence). Trimming removed 6 bases at V and 0 bases at J, with 14 bases between. Those patients with uncontrolled infection, other autoimmune disease, pregnancy or lactation were excluded. Amplification yielded TCR beta CDR3 regions, with RNA transcripts as the source. The study used the HTBI primer set for a first-round RT-PCR of the TCR CDR3. A single record per CDR3 protein comes from TCRdb applying MiXCR to the multiplex PCR reads. The repertoire includes about 610,000 distinct CDR3 sequences, roughly 15% of them detected once, and around 4.5% sits in the top ten. The sample is drawn from a study of T cells in Graves' hyperthyroidism and ophthalmopathy. Study conclusions and caveats: In simple terms, a model built on 13 V-J features told ophthalmopathy apart from stable hyperthyroidism. Most thyroid clonotypes that were expanded above 0.001 also turned up in blood.

Sequencing was done on a sample of blood. The receptor's source is a middle-aged woman with Graves' ophthalmopathy. V is TRBV7-9 and J is TRBJ2-5; D is undetermined. The CDR3 region has the DNA TGTGCCAGCAGATCTAGATACGGCGACCAAGAGACCCAGTACTTC. It specifies CASRSRYGDQETQYF.